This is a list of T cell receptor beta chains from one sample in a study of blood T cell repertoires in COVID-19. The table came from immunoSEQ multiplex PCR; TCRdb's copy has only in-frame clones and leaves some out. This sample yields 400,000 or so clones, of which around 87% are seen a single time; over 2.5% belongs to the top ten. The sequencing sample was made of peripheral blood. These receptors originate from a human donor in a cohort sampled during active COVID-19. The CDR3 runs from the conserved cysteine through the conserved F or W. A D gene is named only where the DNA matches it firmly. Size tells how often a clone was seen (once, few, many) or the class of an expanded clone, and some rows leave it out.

CASSLTLSYEQYF TGTGCCAGCAGTTTAACTCTCTCCTACGAGCAGTACTTC . TRBJ2-7 . TRBV28
CASSFSLSATNEKLFF TGTGCCAGCAGCTTTTCGTTGTCTGCAACTAATGAAAAACTGTTTTTT medium-sized TRBJ1-4 . TRBV7-8
CASSQGAGPITDTQYF TGTGCCAGCAGCCAAGGGGCGGGACCGATTACAGATACGCAGTATTTT . TRBJ2-3 . TRBV3-1/TRBV3-2
CASRVRQRTREQYF TGTGCAAGTCGCGTACGACAGCGTACGAGAGAGCAGTACTTC . TRBJ2-7 . TRBV12-2
CATSDHTGSAEAFF TGTGCCACCAGTGATCATACAGGGAGCGCTGAAGCTTTCTTT . TRBJ1-1 . TRBV24-1
CASSLDGFSGNTIYF TGTGCCAGCAGCTTAGACGGGTTCTCTGGAAACACCATATATTTT . TRBJ1-3 . TRBV7-2
CASSILAGGLETQYF TGTGCCAGCTCGATACTAGCGGGAGGCTTAGAGACCCAGTACTTC few TRBJ2-5 TRBD2 TRBV14
CASTGQGLSGNTIYF TGTGCCAGCACCGGACAGGGCCTCTCTGGAAACACCATATATTTT once TRBJ1-3 TRBD1 TRBV2
CASSLFRGAFYNEQFF TGTGCCAGCAGCCTTTTCAGGGGAGCTTTCTACAATGAGCAGTTCTTC . TRBJ2-1 . TRBV5-8
CASRLAGDGQPQHF TGTGCCAGCAGGCTAGCGGGAGACGGTCAGCCCCAGCATTTT few TRBJ1-5 . TRBV28
CASSLVVYRKGTDTQYF TGTGCCAGCAGCTTAGTCGTTTACAGGAAGGGTACAGATACGCAGTATTTT . TRBJ2-3 . TRBV11-2
CAISSSSYEQYF TGTGCCATCAGTTCGTCTTCCTACGAGCAGTACTTC . TRBJ2-7 . TRBV10-3
CASSIPPGTSGGYTQYF TGTGCCAGTAGTATCCCGCCCGGGACTAGCGGGGGATATACGCAGTATTTT . TRBJ2-3 TRBD2 TRBV19
CASTPGGADHSNQPQHF TGTGCCAGTACTCCAGGGGGCGCGGACCATAGCAATCAGCCCCAGCATTTT . TRBJ1-5 TRBD1 TRBV19
CASSRDRLLYNEQFF TGTGCCAGCAGTCGGGATCGACTTCTTTACAATGAGCAGTTCTTC . TRBJ2-1 . TRBV6-5
CASRSGGALDTQYF TGTGCCTCAAGGAGCGGGGGGGCCTTAGATACGCAGTATTTT . TRBJ2-3 TRBD2 TRBV7-2
CASRGVSEETQYF TGTGCCAGCAGAGGGGTTTCTGAAGAGACCCAGTACTTC . TRBJ2-5 . TRBV28
CASSLEASGYEQYF TGCGCCAGCAGCTTGGAAGCTAGCGGTTACGAGCAGTACTTC . TRBJ2-7 TRBD2 TRBV5-1
CASTSPQGQNSPLHF TGTGCCAGCACTTCGCCCCAGGGTCAGAATTCACCCCTCCACTTT . TRBJ1-6 . TRBV6-6
CASSQGGAGYGYTF TGTGCCAGCAGCCAAGGGGGCGCTGGGTATGGCTACACCTTC once TRBJ1-2 . TRBV3-1/TRBV3-2
CASSQRWALSSTDTQYF TGTGCCAGCAGCCAACGATGGGCCCTAAGCTCCACAGATACGCAGTATTTT . TRBJ2-3 . TRBV7-9
CASSFMGTGHPDTQYF TGTGCCAGCAGCTTCATGGGGACAGGGCATCCAGATACGCAGTATTTT . TRBJ2-3 TRBD1 TRBV7-8
CTSSQQPPPGGRDQPQHF TGCACCAGCAGCCAACAACCGCCCCCGGGGGGCCGCGATCAGCCCCAGCATTTT few TRBJ1-5 . TRBV1
CASSLPSNNSPLHF TGTGCCAGCAGCTTGCCGTCTAATAATTCACCCCTCCACTTT . TRBJ1-6 . TRBV5-4
CASSTIQGDEQYF TGTGCCAGCTCTACTATTCAAGGAGACGAGCAGTACTTC . TRBJ2-7 . TRBV18
CASKGLGGNNEQFF TGCGCCAGCAAGGGACTAGGGGGGAACAATGAGCAGTTCTTC . TRBJ2-1 TRBD2 TRBV4-1
CAISVTGTGLETQYF TGTGCCATCAGTGTTACGGGAACGGGCCTAGAGACCCAGTACTTC . TRBJ2-5 . TRBV10-3
CASSLLLGLAGTDTQYF TGTGCCAGCAGCCTTCTCCTGGGACTAGCGGGCACAGATACGCAGTATTTT . TRBJ2-3 TRBD2 TRBV3-1/TRBV3-2
CASSTGGGGNTIYF TGTGCCAGCAGTACAGGGGGCGGTGGAAACACCATATATTTT . TRBJ1-3 TRBD1 TRBV6-5
CASSGTTSTDTQYF TGTGCCAGCAGTGGGACAACTAGCACAGATACGCAGTATTTT . TRBJ2-3 . TRBV11-3
CASSDGQGGYNEQFF TGTGCCAGCAGCGACGGACAGGGAGGGTACAATGAGCAGTTCTTC . TRBJ2-1 . TRBV5-4
CASQGWSTDTQYF TGTGCCTCACAGGGTTGGAGCACAGATACGCAGTATTTT . TRBJ2-3 . TRBV24-1
CASSLGGLAGDNEQFF TGTGCCAGCAGCTTAGGTGGACTAGCGGGAGACAATGAGCAGTTCTTC . TRBJ2-1 TRBD2 TRBV13
CASRAGSTGELFF TGTGCCAGCCGGGCGGGGAGCACCGGGGAGCTGTTTTTT . TRBJ2-2 . TRBV11-2
CASRLAAQETQYF TGTGCCAGCAGACTAGCGGCCCAAGAGACCCAGTACTTC . TRBJ2-5 TRBD2 TRBV25-1
CASSQAGALKAFF TGTGCCAGCAGCCAGGCGGGGGCACTCAAAGCTTTCTTT . TRBJ1-1 . TRBV3-1/TRBV3-2
CASTPGQGYEQYF TGCGCCAGCACTCCGGGACAGGGTTACGAGCAGTACTTC . TRBJ2-7 TRBD1 TRBV5-1
CASSIDRDSQPQHF TGTGCCAGTAGTATAGATCGGGACAGTCAGCCCCAGCATTTT . TRBJ1-5 TRBD1 TRBV19
CASSFRQGPSFTEQFF TGTGCCAGCAGCTTTAGACAGGGGCCTTCCTTTACTGAGCAGTTCTTC . TRBJ2-1 TRBD1 TRBV7-8
CASSLEAGDTQYF TGCGCCAGCAGCTTGGAGGCGGGGGATACGCAGTATTTT . TRBJ2-3 . TRBV5-1
CASSEPGQSPYEQYF TGTGCCAGCAGTGAACCGGGACAAAGCCCCTACGAGCAGTACTTC . TRBJ2-7 . TRBV6-1
CATSDNRDYNEQFF TGTGCCACCAGTGATAACAGGGACTACAATGAGCAGTTCTTC . TRBJ2-1 . TRBV24-1
CASQVGTGLNEQFF TGTGCCAGTCAAGTGGGGACAGGGTTGAATGAGCAGTTCTTC . TRBJ2-1 TRBD1 TRBV19
CAIGGPNEKLFF TGTGCCATCGGTGGGCCTAATGAAAAACTGTTTTTT few TRBJ1-4 . TRBV10-3
CASSEYWDRAGELFF TGTGCCAGCAGTGAATATTGGGACAGGGCCGGGGAGCTGTTTTTT . TRBJ2-2 TRBD1 TRBV25-1
CASSPQGHYGYTF TGTGCCAGCAGCCCACAGGGGCACTATGGCTACACCTTC . TRBJ1-2 TRBD1 TRBV3-1/TRBV3-2
CASSPTGTSDAGELFF TGTGCCAGCAGCCCAACCGGGACTAGCGACGCCGGGGAGCTGTTTTTT few TRBJ2-2 TRBD2 TRBV5-8
CASSLDPWARYEQYF TGTGCCAGCAGCCTAGACCCGTGGGCCAGGTACGAGCAGTACTTC . TRBJ2-7 . TRBV3-1/TRBV3-2
CASSPPVGLNTGELFF TGTGCCAGCTCACCACCCGTGGGACTAAACACCGGGGAGCTGTTTTTT . TRBJ2-2 TRBD2 TRBV18
CASSEGTSGYEQYF TGTGCCAGCTCAGAAGGGACTAGCGGCTACGAGCAGTACTTC many TRBJ2-7 TRBD2 TRBV18
CASSLGTGSGGGETQYF TGTGCCAGCAGCCTCGGGACAGGGAGTGGAGGCGGTGAGACCCAGTACTTC . TRBJ2-5 TRBD1 TRBV5-8
CASSLDPQGADGYTF TGCGCCAGCAGCTTGGACCCCCAGGGGGCAGATGGCTACACCTTC few TRBJ1-2 TRBD1 TRBV5-1
CASAGAGRTPNTGELFF TGTGCCAGTGCAGGTGCCGGGAGGACCCCGAACACCGGGGAGCTGTTTTTT . TRBJ2-2 TRBD2 TRBV19
CASSPRQGESGNTIYF TGTGCCAGCTCACCCCGACAGGGGGAATCTGGAAACACCATATATTTT once TRBJ1-3 TRBD1 TRBV18
CASSTPGQGSEQYF TGCGCCAGCAGCACACCGGGACAGGGGTCCGAGCAGTACTTC . TRBJ2-7 TRBD1 TRBV5-1